The 14 T cell receptor beta chains reported below all come from one sample, sequenced in a study of blood T cell repertoires in COVID-19. Assay used: immunoSEQ multiplex PCR; TCRdb lists only in-frame clones, some missing. The sample shows 150,000 to 200,000 clones, roughly nine tenths of them seen only once. The sample consisted of peripheral blood. The receptor set was obtained from a woman aged 80 or older in a cohort sampled during active or convalescent COVID-19.

This chain uses TRBV3-1 (or the pseudogene TRBV3-2) with TRBJ2-1; the D gene is possibly TRBD2 (7 bases). Trimming took off 3 bases at V and 8 bases at J, with 20 bases between the two ends. Germline-derived CDR1 and CDR2 are LGHDT and YNNKEL (reference sequence). CDR3 length: 16 residues. CDR3 in DNA: TGTGCCAGCAGCCAGAGGGGGGGGATACGAGCAGATGAGCAGTTCTTC. Protein sequence: CASSQRGGIRADEQFF.

J is TRBJ2-7 and V is TRBV18; possible D gene TRBD2, 6 bases. The CDR3 contains 14 residues. Germline lookup yields CDR1 KGHSH and CDR2 LQKENI. The V and J ends lost 3 bases and 2 bases respectively, with 11 bases between them. CDR3 in amino acids: CASSPPGLAYEQYF. Here the CDR3 DNA reads TGTGCCAGCTCACCCCCGGGACTTGCCTACGAGCAGTACTTC.

The chain joins TRBV27 to TRBJ1-5; TRBD1 is a possible D gene (6 bases). The V gene's germline CDR1 is MNHEY and CDR2 SMNVEV (reference sequence). The length of the CDR3 is 15 residues. The V end lost 6 bases, the J end lost 3 bases, and 15 bases lay between the germline ends. The CDR3, as DNA: TGTGCCAGCAGAAAGACGCAGGGGTACAATCAGCCCCAGCATTTT. Protein sequence: CASRKTQGYNQPQHF.

In its sample, this clone was seen once. This chain uses TRBV2 with TRBJ2-5, with D possibly matching TRBD2 (6 bases). Looked up from germline, CDR1 is SNHLY and CDR2 is FYNNEI. With 7 bases removed from V and 5 bases from J, the gap between germline ends came to 20 bases. CDR3 size: 15 residues. CDR3 amino acids: CASTLLGGARETQYF. The CDR3 DNA is TGTGCCAGCACCCTCCTGGGCGGGGCACGGGAGACCCAGTACTTC.

This sequence joins TRBV19 and TRBJ2-7; 9 bases agree with TRBD2. CDR1 and CDR2 (germline): LNHDA, SQIVND (reference sequence). V was clipped by 4 bases and J by 2 bases; unmatched bases: 9. The CDR3 consists of 16 residues. CDR3 residues: CASSKTWASGTYEQYV. CDR3 sequence (DNA): TGTGCCAGTAGTAAGACTTGGGCTAGCGGGACCTACGAGCAGTACGTC.

The CDR3 DNA sequence: TGTGCCAGCAGCGCATTACAGGGTAGCAATCAGCCCCAGCATTTT. Translated, it gives CASSALQGSNQPQHF. The chain uses TRBV7-6 and TRBJ1-5; D is perhaps TRBD1 (6 bases). V lost 5 bases, J lost 0 bases, and 11 bases lay in between. The V gene's germline CDR1 is SGHVS and CDR2 FNYEAQ. This CDR3 comprises 15 residues.

The chain is built from TRBV11-3 and TRBJ1-1, with no clear D. The CDR3 contains 13 residues. The germline CDR1 and CDR2 sequences are SGHNT and YENEEA. The ends were cut back, 3 bases at V and 1 base at J, with 6 bases in the middle. The CDR3 bases are TGTGCCAGCAGCTTCACACAGAACACTGAAGCTTTCTTT. The encoded protein is CASSFTQNTEAFF.

The chain recombines TRBV7-2 with TRBJ1-1; D perhaps matches TRBD1 (6 bases). CDR1 SGHTA and CDR2 FQGNSA come from the germline V gene. The CDR3 extends over 17 amino acids. The ends were cut back, 0 bases at V and 6 bases at J, with 20 bases in the middle. Here the CDR3 reads CASSLAGGGGYGAEAFF. Here the CDR3 DNA reads TGTGCCAGCAGCTTAGCGGGTGGGGGCGGCTACGGGGCTGAAGCTTTCTTT.

This rearrangement joins TRBV27 to TRBJ1-2; 8 bases fit TRBD1. The J segment lost 1 base and the V segment lost 2 bases, leaving 3 bases of the junction unmatched. Germline V gives CDR1 MNHEY, CDR2 SMNVEV (reference sequence). The CDR3 consists of 15 residues. The CDR3 is CASSLTGGYNYGYTF. The CDR3 DNA reads TGTGCCAGCAGTTTAACAGGGGGGTATAACTATGGCTACACCTTC.

The V and J genes are TRBV29-1 and TRBJ1-3, with unresolved D. Germline V lookup: CDR1 SQVTM, CDR2 ANQGSEA. The CDR3 runs 12 residues. V lost 4 bases and J 0 bases, leaving 4 bases between the germline ends. The CDR3 protein is CSVASSGNTIYF. The DNA for the CDR3 is TGCAGCGTTGCCAGCTCTGGAAACACCATATATTTT.

This chain links TRBV5-4 with TRBJ2-5; a weak D match, TRBD1 (6 bases). The CDR3 consists of 15 residues. The V gene lost 3 bases and the J gene lost 5 bases, with 17 bases spanning the gap. Looked up from germline, CDR1 is SGHNT and CDR2 is YYREEE (reference sequence). The CDR3 reads CASSYGTLERETQYF. CDR3 in DNA: TGTGCCAGCAGCTACGGGACACTCGAGAGGGAGACCCAGTACTTC.

V gene TRBV27 combines with J gene TRBJ1-5; no clear D. The CDR3 is 15 amino acids. V lost 5 bases, J lost 4 bases, and 15 bases lay in between. Germline V gene sequence: CDR1 MNHEY, CDR2 SMNVEV (reference sequence). The CDR3 DNA follows: TGTGCCAGCAGTCCACAGCGGACTTCTAATCAGCCCCAGCATTTT. Protein: CASSPQRTSNQPQHF.

This clone turned up a few times. The V and J genes are TRBV5-4 and TRBJ2-7; D is uncertain. V was cut by 2 bases and J by 3 bases, with 6 bases left in between. This CDR3 has 12 amino acids. Germline lookup yields CDR1 SGHNT and CDR2 YYREEE (reference sequence). The CDR3 nucleotides are TGTGCCAGCAGCTTATTTAACTACGAGCAGTACTTC. This codes for CASSLFNYEQYF. The variable domain in full, with the rest retrieved from reference TRBV5-4 and TRBJ2-7, is ETGVTQSPTHLIKTRGQQVTLRCSSQSGHNTVSWYQQALGQGPQFIFQYYREEENGRGNFPPRFSGLQFPNYSSELNVNALELDDSALYLCASSLFNYEQYFGPGTRLTVT.

The rearrangement links TRBV5-1 to TRBJ2-1; 8 nucleotides line up with TRBD2. Germline V lookup: CDR1 SGHRS, CDR2 YFSETQ. Losses at the gene ends were 4 bases for V and 3 bases for J; bases not matched to a gene: 12. The CDR3 runs 17 residues. CDR3 loop: CASSPIGGVAVYNEQFF. CDR3 DNA: TGCGCCAGCAGCCCCATCGGGGGGGTTGCAGTCTACAATGAGCAGTTCTTC.